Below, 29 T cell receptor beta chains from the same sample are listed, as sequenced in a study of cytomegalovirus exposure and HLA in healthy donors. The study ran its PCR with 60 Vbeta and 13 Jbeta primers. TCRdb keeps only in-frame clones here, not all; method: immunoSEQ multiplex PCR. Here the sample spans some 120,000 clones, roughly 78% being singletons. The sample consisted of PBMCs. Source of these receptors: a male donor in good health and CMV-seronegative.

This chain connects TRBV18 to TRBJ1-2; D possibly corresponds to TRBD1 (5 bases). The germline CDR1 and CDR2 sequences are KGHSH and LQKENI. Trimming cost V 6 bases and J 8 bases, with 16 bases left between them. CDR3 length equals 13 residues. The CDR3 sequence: CASSLEGRDGYTF. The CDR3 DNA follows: TGTGCCAGCTCCCTAGAAGGGAGGGACGGCTACACCTTC.

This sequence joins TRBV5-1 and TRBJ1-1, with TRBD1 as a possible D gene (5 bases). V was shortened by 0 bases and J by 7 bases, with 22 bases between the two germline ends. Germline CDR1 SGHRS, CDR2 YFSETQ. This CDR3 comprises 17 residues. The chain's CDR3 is CASSLETYRQGIGEAFF. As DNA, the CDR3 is TGCGCCAGCAGCTTGGAGACGTACAGGCAAGGGATTGGTGAAGCTTTCTTT.

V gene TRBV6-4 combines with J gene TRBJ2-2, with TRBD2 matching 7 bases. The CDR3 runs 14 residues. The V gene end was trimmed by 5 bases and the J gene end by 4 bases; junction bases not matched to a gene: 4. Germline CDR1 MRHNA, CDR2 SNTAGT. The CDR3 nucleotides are TGTGCCAGCAGTATGGCGGGAGCCACCGGGGAGCTGTTTTTT. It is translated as CASSMAGATGELFF.

The CDR3 sequence: CASSLTGVGSEAFF. The CDR3 DNA reads TGTGCCAGCAGTTTGACAGGGGTGGGATCTGAAGCTTTCTTT. The chain employs TRBV6-5 and TRBJ1-1; 8 positions match TRBD1. Germline V lookup: CDR1 MNHEY, CDR2 SVGAGI. CDR3 length: 14 residues. V lost 4 bases to trimming and J lost 6 bases; unmatched junction nucleotides: 7.

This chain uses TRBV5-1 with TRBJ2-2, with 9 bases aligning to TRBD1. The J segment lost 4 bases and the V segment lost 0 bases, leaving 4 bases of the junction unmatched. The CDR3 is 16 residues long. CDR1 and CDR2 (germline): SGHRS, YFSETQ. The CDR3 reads CASSLGTGVVTGELFF. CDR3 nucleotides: TGCGCCAGCAGCTTGGGGACAGGGGTTGTCACCGGGGAGCTGTTTTTT.

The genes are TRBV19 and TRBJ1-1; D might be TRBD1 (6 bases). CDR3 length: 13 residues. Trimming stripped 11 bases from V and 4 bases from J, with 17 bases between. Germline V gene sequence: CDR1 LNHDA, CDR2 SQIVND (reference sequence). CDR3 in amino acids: CAVGGRGVTEAFF. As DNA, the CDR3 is TGTGCCGTCGGGGGGCGCGGGGTCACTGAAGCTTTCTTT. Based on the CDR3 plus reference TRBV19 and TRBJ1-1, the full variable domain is DGGITQSPKYLFRKEGQNVTLSCEQNLNHDAMYWYRQDPGQGLRLIYYSQIVNDFQKGDIAEGYSVSREKKESFPLTVTSAQKNPTAFYLCAVGGRGVTEAFFGQGTRLTVV.

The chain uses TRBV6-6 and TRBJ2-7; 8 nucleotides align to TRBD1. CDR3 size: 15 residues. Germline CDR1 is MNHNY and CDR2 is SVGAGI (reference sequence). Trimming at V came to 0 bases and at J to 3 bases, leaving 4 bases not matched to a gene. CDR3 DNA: TGTGCCAGCAGTTACTCGACAGGGGCGGGCTACGAGCAGTACTTC. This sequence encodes CASSYSTGAGYEQYF.

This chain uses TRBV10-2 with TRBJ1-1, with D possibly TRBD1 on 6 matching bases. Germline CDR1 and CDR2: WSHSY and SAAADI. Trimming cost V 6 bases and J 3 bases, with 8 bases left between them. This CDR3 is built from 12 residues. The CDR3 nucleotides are TGCGCCAGCAGCCACAGGGACACTGAAGCTTTCTTT. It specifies CASSHRDTEAFF.

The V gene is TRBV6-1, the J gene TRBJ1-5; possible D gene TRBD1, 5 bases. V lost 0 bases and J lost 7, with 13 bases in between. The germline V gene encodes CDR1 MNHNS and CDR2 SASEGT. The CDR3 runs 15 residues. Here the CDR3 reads CASSEAGGELQPQHF. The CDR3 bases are TGTGCCAGCAGTGAAGCGGGAGGGGAACTGCAGCCCCAGCATTTT.

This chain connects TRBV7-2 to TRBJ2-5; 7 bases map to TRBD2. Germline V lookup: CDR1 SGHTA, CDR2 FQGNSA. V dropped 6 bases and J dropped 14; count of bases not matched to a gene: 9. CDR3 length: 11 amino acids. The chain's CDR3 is CASRSGKGQYF. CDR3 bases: TGTGCCAGCAGAAGCGGGAAAGGGCAATACTTC.

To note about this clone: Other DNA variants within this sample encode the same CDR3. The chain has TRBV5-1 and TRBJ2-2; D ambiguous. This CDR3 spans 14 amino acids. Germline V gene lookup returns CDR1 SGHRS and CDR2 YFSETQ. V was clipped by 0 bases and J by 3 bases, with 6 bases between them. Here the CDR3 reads CASSLGLDTGELFF. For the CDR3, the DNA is TGCGCCAGCAGCTTGGGGCTAGACACCGGGGAGCTGTTTTTT.

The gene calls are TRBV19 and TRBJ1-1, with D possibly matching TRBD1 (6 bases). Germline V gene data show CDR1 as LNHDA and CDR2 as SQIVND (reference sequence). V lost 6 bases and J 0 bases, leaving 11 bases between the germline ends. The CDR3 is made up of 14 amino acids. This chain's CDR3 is CASREQGLNTEAFF. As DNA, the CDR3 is TGTGCCAGTAGGGAACAGGGATTGAACACTGAAGCTTTCTTT.

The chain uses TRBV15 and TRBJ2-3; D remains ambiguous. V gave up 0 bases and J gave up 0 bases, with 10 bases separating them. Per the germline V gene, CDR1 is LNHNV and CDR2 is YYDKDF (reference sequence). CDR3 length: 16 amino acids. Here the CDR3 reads CATSRDFGDSTDTQYF. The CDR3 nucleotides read TGTGCCACCAGCAGAGATTTTGGAGATAGCACAGATACGCAGTATTTT.

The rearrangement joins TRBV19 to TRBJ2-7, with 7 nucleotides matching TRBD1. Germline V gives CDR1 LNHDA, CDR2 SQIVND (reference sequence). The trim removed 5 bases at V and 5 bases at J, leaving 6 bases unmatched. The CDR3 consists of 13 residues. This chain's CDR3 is CASSRGDRDEQYF. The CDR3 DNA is TGTGCCAGTAGTCGCGGAGACAGGGACGAGCAGTACTTC.

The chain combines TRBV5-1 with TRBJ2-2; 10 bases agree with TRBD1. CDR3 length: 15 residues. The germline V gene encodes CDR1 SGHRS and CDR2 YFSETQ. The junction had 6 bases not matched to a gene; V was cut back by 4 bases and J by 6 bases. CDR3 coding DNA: TGCGCCAGCAGCGCGGGGACAGGGGCCTCCGGGGAGCTGTTTTTT. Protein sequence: CASSAGTGASGELFF.

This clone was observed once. The CDR3 sequence: CASRTGAGNTIYF. The CDR3 region has the DNA TGCGCCAGCAGGACAGGGGCAGGAAACACCATATATTTT. The gene calls are TRBV5-1 and TRBJ1-3, with 8 nucleotides matching TRBD1. J lost 4 bases, V lost 5 bases, and 2 bases had no gene match. Germline V gene data show CDR1 as SGHRS and CDR2 as YFSETQ. CDR3 length: 13 amino acids.

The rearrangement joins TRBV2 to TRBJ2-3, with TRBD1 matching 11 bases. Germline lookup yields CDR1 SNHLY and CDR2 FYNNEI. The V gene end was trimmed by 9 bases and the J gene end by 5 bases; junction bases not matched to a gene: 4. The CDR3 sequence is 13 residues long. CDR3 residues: CARGGQGEDTQYF. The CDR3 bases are TGTGCCAGGGGGGGACAGGGGGAAGATACGCAGTATTTT. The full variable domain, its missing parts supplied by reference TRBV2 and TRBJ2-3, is EPEVTQTPSHQVTQMGQEVILRCVPISNHLYFYWYRQILGQKVEFLVSFYNNEISEKSEIFDDQFSVERPDGSNFTLKIRSTKLEDSAMYFCARGGQGEDTQYFGPGTRLTVL.

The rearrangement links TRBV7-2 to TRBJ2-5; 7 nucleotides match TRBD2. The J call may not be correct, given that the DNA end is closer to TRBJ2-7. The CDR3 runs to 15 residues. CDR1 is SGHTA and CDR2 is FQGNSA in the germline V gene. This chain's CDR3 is CASSLVAGEGYEQYF. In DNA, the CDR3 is TGTGCCAGCAGCTTAGTGGCGGGAGAGGGGTACGAGCAGTACTTC.

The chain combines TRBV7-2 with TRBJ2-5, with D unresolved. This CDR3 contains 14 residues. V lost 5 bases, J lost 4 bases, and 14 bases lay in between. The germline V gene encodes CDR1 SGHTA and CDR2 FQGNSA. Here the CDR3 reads CASSPDNPGETQYF. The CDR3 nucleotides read TGTGCCAGCAGCCCCGATAACCCGGGAGAGACCCAGTACTTC.

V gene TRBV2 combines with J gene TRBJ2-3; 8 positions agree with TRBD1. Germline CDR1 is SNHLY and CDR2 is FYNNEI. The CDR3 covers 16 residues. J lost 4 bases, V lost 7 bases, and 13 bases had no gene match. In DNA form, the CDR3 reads TGTGCCAGCATACCCCTGTGGGCAGGGGGCGCAGATACGCAGTATTTT. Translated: CASIPLWAGGADTQYF.

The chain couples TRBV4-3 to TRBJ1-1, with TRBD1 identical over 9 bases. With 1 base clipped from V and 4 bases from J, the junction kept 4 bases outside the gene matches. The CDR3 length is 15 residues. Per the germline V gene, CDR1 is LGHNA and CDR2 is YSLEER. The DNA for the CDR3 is TGCGCCAGCAGCCAAGCACAGGGGGCGCCCACTGAAGCTTTCTTT. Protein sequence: CASSQAQGAPTEAFF.

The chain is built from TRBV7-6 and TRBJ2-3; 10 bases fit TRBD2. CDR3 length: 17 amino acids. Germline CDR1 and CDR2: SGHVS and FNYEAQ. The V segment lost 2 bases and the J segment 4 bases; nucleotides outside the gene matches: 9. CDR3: CASSLLAGDGGPDTQYF. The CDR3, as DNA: TGTGCCAGCAGCTTACTAGCGGGGGACGGGGGGCCAGATACGCAGTATTTT.

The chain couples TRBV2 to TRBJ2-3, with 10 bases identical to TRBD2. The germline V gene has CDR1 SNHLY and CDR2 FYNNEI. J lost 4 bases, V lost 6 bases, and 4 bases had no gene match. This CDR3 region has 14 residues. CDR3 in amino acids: CASSAGTSADTQYF. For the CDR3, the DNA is TGTGCCAGCAGCGCCGGGACTAGCGCAGATACGCAGTATTTT. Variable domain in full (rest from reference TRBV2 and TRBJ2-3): EPEVTQTPSHQVTQMGQEVILRCVPISNHLYFYWYRQILGQKVEFLVSFYNNEISEKSEIFDDQFSVERPDGSNFTLKIRSTKLEDSAMYFCASSAGTSADTQYFGPGTRLTVL.

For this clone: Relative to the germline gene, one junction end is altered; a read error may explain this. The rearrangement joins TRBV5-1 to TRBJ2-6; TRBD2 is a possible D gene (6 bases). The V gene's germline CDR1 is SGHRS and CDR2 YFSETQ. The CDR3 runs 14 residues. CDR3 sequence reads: CASKEGAGANGLTF. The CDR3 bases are TGCGCCAGCAAGGAGGGTGCTGGGGCCAACGGCCTGACTTTC. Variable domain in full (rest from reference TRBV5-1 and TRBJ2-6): KAGVTQTPRYLIKTRGQQVTLSCSPISGHRSVSWYQQTPGQGLQFLFEYFSETQRNKGNFPGRFSGRQFSNSRSEMNVSTLELGDSALYLCASKEGAGANGLTFGAGSRLTVL.

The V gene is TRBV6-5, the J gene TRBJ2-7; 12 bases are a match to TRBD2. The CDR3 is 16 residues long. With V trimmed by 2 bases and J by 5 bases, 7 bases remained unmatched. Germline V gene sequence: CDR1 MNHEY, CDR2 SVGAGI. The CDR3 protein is CASSYQSWTSGDEQYF. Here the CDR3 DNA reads TGTGCCAGCAGTTACCAGAGTTGGACTAGCGGGGACGAGCAGTACTTC.

The DNA for the CDR3 is TGTGCCAGCAGTTTATTCAGGGGCGCTGGGGCCAACGTCCTGACTTTC. Its protein product is CASSLFRGAGANVLTF. V is TRBV27 and J is TRBJ2-6; a possible D gene is TRBD1 (6 bases). The CDR3 is 16 amino acids. The V gene lost 1 base and the J gene lost 2 bases, with 9 bases spanning the gap. CDR1 is MNHEY and CDR2 is SMNVEV in the germline V gene (reference sequence). Full variable domain (remainder filled in from reference TRBV27 and TRBJ2-6): EAQVTQNPRYLITVTGKKLTVTCSQNMNHEYMSWYRQDPGLGLRQIYYSMNVEVTDKGDVPEGYKVSRKEKRNFPLILESPSPNQTSLYFCASSLFRGAGANVLTFGAGSRLTVL.

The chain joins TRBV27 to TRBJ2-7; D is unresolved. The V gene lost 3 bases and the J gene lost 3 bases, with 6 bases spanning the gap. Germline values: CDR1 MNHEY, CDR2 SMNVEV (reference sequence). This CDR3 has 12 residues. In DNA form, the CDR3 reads TGTGCCAGCAGTTTTGCAGGCTACGAGCAGTACTTC. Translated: CASSFAGYEQYF.

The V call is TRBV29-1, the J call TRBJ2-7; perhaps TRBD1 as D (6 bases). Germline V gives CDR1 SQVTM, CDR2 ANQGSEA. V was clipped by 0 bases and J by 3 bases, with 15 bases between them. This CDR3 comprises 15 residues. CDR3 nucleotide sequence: TGCAGCGTTGAAGATAATCAGGGGACAAACTACGAGCAGTACTTC. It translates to CSVEDNQGTNYEQYF.

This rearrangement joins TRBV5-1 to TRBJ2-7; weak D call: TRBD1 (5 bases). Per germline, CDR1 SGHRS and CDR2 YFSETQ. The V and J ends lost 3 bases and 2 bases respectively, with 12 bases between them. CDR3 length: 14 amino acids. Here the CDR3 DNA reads TGCGCCAGCAGCTCCGAACAGGCCCCCTACGAGCAGTACTTC. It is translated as CASSSEQAPYEQYF.